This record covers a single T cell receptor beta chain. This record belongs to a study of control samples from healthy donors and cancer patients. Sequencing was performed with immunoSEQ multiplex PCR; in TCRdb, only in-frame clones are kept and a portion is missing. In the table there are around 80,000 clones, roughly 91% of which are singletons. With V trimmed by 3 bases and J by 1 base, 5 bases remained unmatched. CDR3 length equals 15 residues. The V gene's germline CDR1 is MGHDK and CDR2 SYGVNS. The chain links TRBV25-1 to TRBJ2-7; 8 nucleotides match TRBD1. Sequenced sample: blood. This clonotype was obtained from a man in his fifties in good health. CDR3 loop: CASSDGTGGSYEQYF. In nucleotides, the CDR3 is TGTGCCAGCAGTGATGGTACAGGGGGATCCTACGAGCAGTACTTC.